Listed below are T cell receptor beta chains from one sample, sequenced in a study of shared clonotypes between healthy human individuals. Sequencing used immunoSEQ multiplex PCR; TCRdb keeps in-frame clones, though not all of them. The table has fewer than 2.5 million clones, 90% to 95% seen once. The sample taken for sequencing was naive CD4+ T cells from PBMCs. The receptors come from a man between 18 and 29 years old in good health. Some clones in this sample may be carry-over from other donors' samples. The CDR3 runs from the conserved cysteine through the conserved F or W. The order of the fields is J gene, V gene, D gene, clone size, CDR3 DNA, CDR3 protein. A D gene is named only where the DNA matches it firmly. For some rows the clone size is stated as once, few or many, or as a class when expanded; others skip it.

J gene: TRBJ2-7
V gene: TRBV5-1
D gene: TRBD1
clone size: .
CDR3 DNA: TGCGCCAGCAGCATCTCGGCCGGGACAGGGGGCCACGAGCAGTACTTC
CDR3 protein: CASSISAGTGGHEQYF

J gene: TRBJ2-7
V gene: TRBV7-6
D gene: .
clone size: .
CDR3 DNA: TGTGCCAGCAGCTTAACTGACGAGCAGTACTTC
CDR3 protein: CASSLTDEQYF

J gene: TRBJ1-2
V gene: TRBV27
D gene: .
clone size: few
CDR3 DNA: TGTGCCAGCGAGACGGGCTATGGCTACACCTTC
CDR3 protein: CASETGYGYTF

J gene: TRBJ2-7
V gene: TRBV7-3
D gene: .
clone size: once
CDR3 DNA: TGTGCCAGCAGCTTAGCGGGAGGACAGGGCTACGACGAGCAGTACTTC
CDR3 protein: CASSLAGGQGYDEQYF

J gene: TRBJ2-3
V gene: TRBV28
D gene: TRBD2
clone size: .
CDR3 DNA: TGTGCCAGTGGCGGGAGGAGTACGCAGTATTTT
CDR3 protein: CASGGRSTQYF

J gene: TRBJ2-2
V gene: TRBV27
D gene: .
clone size: .
CDR3 DNA: TGTGCCAGCAGCCGACAGGCCCTTGTGGGGGAGCTGTTTTTT
CDR3 protein: CASSRQALVGELFF

J gene: TRBJ2-3
V gene: TRBV28
D gene: .
clone size: .
CDR3 DNA: TGTGCCAGCAGTTTTCAGTTTGATGCCGATACGCAGTATTTT
CDR3 protein: CASSFQFDADTQYF

J gene: TRBJ2-5
V gene: TRBV5-1
D gene: TRBD2
clone size: .
CDR3 DNA: TGCGCCAGCAGCTTGGACCCTAGCGGGACCGCGACCCAGTACTTC
CDR3 protein: CASSLDPSGTATQYF

J gene: TRBJ2-1
V gene: TRBV4-2
D gene: TRBD2
clone size: .
CDR3 DNA: TGTGCCAGCAGCCTTCGCACTAGCGGGACTTCCTACAATGAGCAGTTCTTC
CDR3 protein: CASSLRTSGTSYNEQFF

J gene: TRBJ2-7
V gene: TRBV5-1
D gene: .
clone size: .
CDR3 DNA: TGCGCCAGCAGCTTGGATCCGGCGTCCGAGCAGTACTTC
CDR3 protein: CASSLDPASEQYF

J gene: TRBJ1-2
V gene: TRBV11-2
D gene: .
clone size: once
CDR3 DNA: TGTGCCAGCAGCCCCTCGGAGGGTATGAAGCTTGGCTACACCTTC
CDR3 protein: CASSPSEGMKLGYTF

J gene: TRBJ2-7
V gene: TRBV5-1
D gene: .
clone size: .
CDR3 DNA: TGCGCCAGCAGCACAGGGATAACGTACGAGCAGTACTTC
CDR3 protein: CASSTGITYEQYF

J gene: TRBJ1-4
V gene: TRBV4-1
D gene: .
clone size: .
CDR3 DNA: TGCGCCAGCAGCCAAAAGGGGATTACAGCTGATGAAAAACTGTTTTTT
CDR3 protein: CASSQKGITADEKLFF

J gene: TRBJ2-3
V gene: TRBV28
D gene: .
clone size: .
CDR3 DNA: TGTGCCAGCACCTTGAGGGGGGCCATCACAGATACGCAGTATTTT
CDR3 protein: CASTLRGAITDTQYF

J gene: TRBJ1-2
V gene: TRBV9
D gene: .
clone size: .
CDR3 DNA: TGTGCCAGCAGCGTAGAGAGCCAGGGGTGGGGCTACACCTTC
CDR3 protein: CASSVESQGWGYTF

J gene: TRBJ2-7
V gene: TRBV5-5
D gene: .
clone size: once
CDR3 DNA: TGTGCCAGCAGCTTGACAGGTGTAAGCTCCTACGAGCAGTACTTC
CDR3 protein: CASSLTGVSSYEQYF

J gene: TRBJ1-5
V gene: TRBV28
D gene: TRBD1
clone size: .
CDR3 DNA: TGTGCCAGCAGAGGAGCAGAACAGGGGTATAGCAATCAGCCCCAGCATTTT
CDR3 protein: CASRGAEQGYSNQPQHF

J gene: TRBJ1-2
V gene: TRBV7-6
D gene: .
clone size: .
CDR3 DNA: TGTGCCAGCAGCCCCGGTAGACAGGAGAACTATGGCTACACCTTC
CDR3 protein: CASSPGRQENYGYTF

J gene: TRBJ2-1
V gene: TRBV5-1
D gene: TRBD2
clone size: .
CDR3 DNA: TGCGCCAGCAGCTCTGTAGCGGGAGACTACAATGAGCAGTTCTTC
CDR3 protein: CASSSVAGDYNEQFF

J gene: TRBJ2-5
V gene: TRBV10-3
D gene: .
clone size: .
CDR3 DNA: TGTGCCATCAGTGCCTCTGACCAAGAGACCCAGTACTTC
CDR3 protein: CAISASDQETQYF

J gene: TRBJ2-7
V gene: TRBV11-2
D gene: TRBD1
clone size: .
CDR3 DNA: TGTGCCAGCAGTTTCGACAGGGACTCCTACGAGCAGTACTTC
CDR3 protein: CASSFDRDSYEQYF

J gene: TRBJ2-5
V gene: TRBV7-2
D gene: .
clone size: .
CDR3 DNA: TGTGCCAGCAGTCACAGGGTGTTGCAAGAGACCCAGTACTTC
CDR3 protein: CASSHRVLQETQYF

J gene: TRBJ1-4
V gene: TRBV6-1
D gene: .
clone size: .
CDR3 DNA: TGTGCCAGCAGTGATAGAAAAGGGGCAGGGCTCGATGAAAAACTGTTTTTT
CDR3 protein: CASSDRKGAGLDEKLFF

J gene: TRBJ1-4
V gene: TRBV6-1
D gene: .
clone size: .
CDR3 DNA: TGTGCCAGCAGTGAATACTGGGGTGATGAAAAACTGTTTTTT
CDR3 protein: CASSEYWGDEKLFF

J gene: TRBJ2-7
V gene: TRBV4-3
D gene: .
clone size: .
CDR3 DNA: TGCGCCAGCAGCCAAGAGATCGGGTCCCACTACTACGAGCAGTACTTC
CDR3 protein: CASSQEIGSHYYEQYF